These T cell receptor beta chains were read from a single sample in a study of blood T cell repertoires in COVID-19. TCRdb keeps only in-frame clones here, not all; method: immunoSEQ multiplex PCR. The sample contains hundreds of thousands of clones, 83% of which appear only once. Source material: PBMCs or T cells enriched from blood (not recorded which). The receptors were gathered from a woman in her forties who had been exposed to COVID-19. Each CDR3 is given with its conserved first and last residue. Each record gives: clone size, V gene, D gene, J gene, CDR3 protein, CDR3 DNA. A D gene is named only where the DNA matches it firmly. Some rows have no size entry. The others give once, few or many, or a class for an expanded clone.

clone size: NA
V gene: TRBV6-4
D gene: NA
J gene: TRBJ2-7
CDR3 protein: CASSESGRGLAYEQYF
CDR3 DNA: TGTGCCAGCAGTGAATCAGGTAGGGGACTCGCCTACGAGCAGTACTTC

clone size: NA
V gene: TRBV5-1
D gene: TRBD2
J gene: TRBJ2-5
CDR3 protein: CASSWGLAGNQETQYF
CDR3 DNA: TGCGCCAGCAGCTGGGGACTAGCGGGGAACCAAGAGACCCAGTACTTC

clone size: NA
V gene: TRBV9
D gene: TRBD2
J gene: TRBJ2-1
CDR3 protein: CASSPTLAGVKFF
CDR3 DNA: TGTGCCAGCAGCCCCACACTAGCGGGGGTGAAGTTCTTC

clone size: NA
V gene: TRBV18
D gene: NA
J gene: TRBJ1-1
CDR3 protein: CASSPLQVGDTEAFF
CDR3 DNA: TGTGCCAGCTCACCACTACAGGTTGGGGACACTGAAGCTTTCTTT

clone size: NA
V gene: TRBV4-1
D gene: TRBD1
J gene: TRBJ2-2
CDR3 protein: CASSQEQGRNTGELFF
CDR3 DNA: TGCGCCAGCAGCCAAGAACAGGGGCGGAACACCGGGGAGCTGTTTTTT

clone size: NA
V gene: TRBV19
D gene: NA
J gene: TRBJ1-5
CDR3 protein: CASSIQGPNQPQHF
CDR3 DNA: TGTGCCAGTAGTATCCAGGGGCCAAATCAGCCCCAGCATTTT

clone size: NA
V gene: TRBV10-3
D gene: NA
J gene: TRBJ1-1
CDR3 protein: CAISEASDNTEAFF
CDR3 DNA: TGTGCCATCAGTGAGGCCAGCGATAACACTGAAGCTTTCTTT

clone size: NA
V gene: TRBV7-9
D gene: NA
J gene: TRBJ1-3
CDR3 protein: CASRGGGNTIYF
CDR3 DNA: TGTGCCAGCAGGGGGGGAGGAAACACCATATATTTT

clone size: NA
V gene: TRBV7-2
D gene: NA
J gene: TRBJ1-1
CDR3 protein: CASSLSGTAAAPEAFF
CDR3 DNA: TGTGCCAGCAGCTTATCGGGAACCGCGGCGGCTCCTGAAGCTTTCTTT

clone size: NA
V gene: TRBV5-4
D gene: NA
J gene: TRBJ1-4
CDR3 protein: CASSSRAGAGEKLFF
CDR3 DNA: TGTGCCAGCAGCTCAAGGGCGGGGGCTGGTGAAAAACTGTTTTTT

clone size: once
V gene: TRBV4-3
D gene: NA
J gene: TRBJ1-1
CDR3 protein: CASSHRTALNTEAFF
CDR3 DNA: TGCGCCAGCAGCCACAGGACAGCCTTGAACACTGAAGCTTTCTTT

clone size: NA
V gene: TRBV6-2/TRBV6-3
D gene: TRBD1
J gene: TRBJ2-7
CDR3 protein: CASSLGGLYEQYF
CDR3 DNA: TGTGCCAGCAGTTTAGGGGGCCTCTACGAGCAGTACTTC

clone size: NA
V gene: TRBV15
D gene: NA
J gene: TRBJ1-6
CDR3 protein: CATSPGGQYNSPLHF
CDR3 DNA: TGTGCCACCAGCCCCGGCGGTCAATATAATTCACCCCTCCACTTT

clone size: NA
V gene: TRBV5-6
D gene: NA
J gene: TRBJ2-1
CDR3 protein: CASSSDSGVFYNEQFF
CDR3 DNA: TGTGCCAGCAGCTCAGATTCAGGGGTCTTTTACAATGAGCAGTTCTTC

clone size: NA
V gene: TRBV19
D gene: NA
J gene: TRBJ2-1
CDR3 protein: CASSEWSGVYNEQFF
CDR3 DNA: TGTGCCAGTAGTGAGTGGTCGGGGGTCTACAATGAGCAGTTCTTC

clone size: many
V gene: TRBV19
D gene: TRBD2
J gene: TRBJ2-5
CDR3 protein: CATVAAAGAGETQYF
CDR3 DNA: TGTGCCACCGTAGCGGCAGCGGGGGCCGGAGAGACCCAGTACTTC

clone size: NA
V gene: TRBV4-3
D gene: TRBD2
J gene: TRBJ2-3
CDR3 protein: CASSQEGLAGVGADTQYF
CDR3 DNA: TGCGCCAGCAGCCAAGAGGGACTAGCGGGGGTGGGGGCAGATACGCAGTATTTT

clone size: NA
V gene: TRBV7-2
D gene: TRBD2
J gene: TRBJ2-5
CDR3 protein: CASSLGSSGGQETQYF
CDR3 DNA: TGTGCCAGCAGCTTAGGTTCTAGCGGGGGGCAAGAGACCCAGTACTTC

clone size: NA
V gene: TRBV5-6
D gene: TRBD1
J gene: TRBJ2-2
CDR3 protein: CASSLVGQGITGELFF
CDR3 DNA: TGTGCCAGCAGCTTGGTTGGACAGGGGATCACCGGGGAGCTGTTTTTT

clone size: NA
V gene: TRBV28
D gene: NA
J gene: TRBJ2-1
CDR3 protein: CASSLGHGVTHSSYNEQFF
CDR3 DNA: TGTGCCAGCAGTTTAGGGCACGGGGTCACCCATAGCTCCTACAATGAGCAGTTCTTC

clone size: NA
V gene: TRBV12-5
D gene: NA
J gene: TRBJ1-3
CDR3 protein: CASGRTTSGNTIYF
CDR3 DNA: TGTGCTAGTGGTCGTACAACCTCTGGAAACACCATATATTTT

clone size: NA
V gene: TRBV9
D gene: NA
J gene: TRBJ2-3
CDR3 protein: CASSVGRDQPQYF
CDR3 DNA: TGTGCCAGCAGCGTAGGGAGGGATCAGCCCCAGTATTTT

clone size: NA
V gene: TRBV18
D gene: NA
J gene: TRBJ1-2
CDR3 protein: CASSPLKGDYGYTF
CDR3 DNA: TGTGCCAGCTCACCACTAAAAGGGGACTATGGCTACACCTTC

clone size: NA
V gene: TRBV7-6
D gene: NA
J gene: TRBJ1-2
CDR3 protein: CASSPFHGGYTF
CDR3 DNA: TGTGCCAGCAGCCCGTTCCACGGGGGCTACACCTTC

clone size: once
V gene: TRBV2
D gene: NA
J gene: TRBJ2-3
CDR3 protein: CASSRGAADTQYF
CDR3 DNA: TGTGCCAGCTCCCGGGGGGCCGCAGATACGCAGTATTTT

clone size: NA
V gene: TRBV28
D gene: TRBD1
J gene: TRBJ2-1
CDR3 protein: CASSRTGLRGGEQFF
CDR3 DNA: TGTGCCAGCAGTCGGACAGGGTTAAGAGGGGGCGAGCAGTTCTTC

clone size: NA
V gene: TRBV4-2
D gene: TRBD1
J gene: TRBJ1-4
CDR3 protein: CASSQDQGTGYEKLFF
CDR3 DNA: TGTGCCAGCAGCCAAGATCAAGGGACAGGGTACGAAAAACTGTTTTTT

clone size: NA
V gene: TRBV7-9
D gene: TRBD2
J gene: TRBJ2-1
CDR3 protein: CASSLTSSNEQFF
CDR3 DNA: TGTGCCAGCAGCTTGACTAGCTCTAATGAGCAGTTCTTC

clone size: NA
V gene: TRBV6-2/TRBV6-3
D gene: TRBD1
J gene: TRBJ1-2
CDR3 protein: CASSYSGQGAVYGYTF
CDR3 DNA: TGTGCCAGCAGTTACTCCGGACAGGGGGCGGTCTATGGCTACACCTTC

clone size: NA
V gene: TRBV6-2/TRBV6-3
D gene: NA
J gene: TRBJ1-5
CDR3 protein: CASSYSRNGNQPQHF
CDR3 DNA: TGTGCCAGCAGTTACTCGCGGAATGGAAATCAGCCCCAGCATTTT

clone size: NA
V gene: TRBV3-1/TRBV3-2
D gene: TRBD1
J gene: TRBJ2-6
CDR3 protein: CASSQEALQGWGLGANVLTF
CDR3 DNA: TGTGCCAGCAGCCAAGAGGCCTTACAGGGGTGGGGGCTTGGGGCCAACGTCCTGACTTTC